Below, 23 T cell receptor beta chains from the same sample are listed, as sequenced in a study of CD8+ T cells in alopecia areata. cDNA prepared by RNA extraction and subsequent reverse transcription served as the template for sequencing. The protocol was immunoSEQ multiplex PCR, while the TCRdb copy is restricted to in-frame clones and leaves out a portion. The table has hundreds of thousands of clones, about three fifths seen once. Here the sequenced sample was CD4+ T cells sorted from blood, taken at week 0. These receptors came from a human donor with alopecia areata.

The rearrangement links TRBV30 to TRBJ2-7; no reliable D call. The V end lost 0 bases, the J end lost 3 bases, and 12 bases lay between the germline ends. This CDR3 has 14 amino acids. Germline CDR1 and CDR2: GTSNPN and SVGIG (reference sequence). The CDR3 DNA reads as TGTGCCTGGAGTGTACGAGACTCGAGCTACGAGCAGTACTTC. It is translated as CAWSVRDSSYEQYF. The full variable domain, completed using reference TRBV30 and TRBJ2-7, is SQTIHQWPATLVQPVGSPLSLECTVEGTSNPNLYWYRQAAGRGLQLLFYSVGIGQISSEVPQNLSASRPQDRQFILSSKKLLLSDSGFYLCAWSVRDSSYEQYFGPGTRLTVT.

V gene TRBV5-1 combines with J gene TRBJ1-2; 8 positions match TRBD1. Germline CDR1 reads SGHRS; CDR2 reads YFSETQ. The ends lost 5 bases at V and 8 bases at J; junction bases unmatched: 8. This CDR3 is built from 13 residues. The CDR3 region is CASRNGQGGGYTF. The CDR3 region has the DNA TGCGCCAGCAGAAACGGACAGGGAGGAGGCTACACCTTC. Together with reference TRBV5-1 and TRBJ1-2, the CDR3 gives the full variable domain: KAGVTQTPRYLIKTRGQQVTLSCSPISGHRSVSWYQQTPGQGLQFLFEYFSETQRNKGNFPGRFSGRQFSNSRSEMNVSTLELGDSALYLCASRNGQGGGYTFGSGTRLTVV.

The chain links TRBV7-9 to TRBJ2-7, with 12 bases fitting TRBD2. The CDR3 contains 15 residues. V lost 5 bases, J lost 6 bases, and 8 bases stayed unmatched. In germline, CDR1 is SEHNR, CDR2 FQNEAQ (reference sequence). This CDR3 reads CASSQETSGRGEQYF. The CDR3 bases are TGTGCCAGCAGCCAAGAGACTAGCGGGAGAGGCGAGCAGTACTTC.

As DNA, the CDR3 is TGTGCCAGCACCCTAGTAGGGGGCCTGGAAGCTTTCTTT. Translating it yields CASTLVGGLEAFF. The chain joins TRBV6-1 to TRBJ1-1; 7 bases line up with TRBD1. Germline CDR1 reads MNHNS; CDR2 reads SASEGT. This CDR3 contains 13 residues. V was pared by 7 bases and J by 8 bases, with 10 bases of the junction left unmatched.

This chain connects TRBV15 to TRBJ1-5; D is ambiguous. Germline-derived CDR1 and CDR2 are LNHNV and YYDKDF (reference sequence). Trimming pared 0 bases from V and 4 bases from J, leaving 25 bases between. This CDR3 has 20 amino acids. The CDR3 sequence: CATSRDRRETHAFWNQPQHF. The CDR3 coding sequence is TGTGCCACCAGCAGAGATAGGAGGGAGACACACGCCTTTTGGAATCAGCCCCAGCATTTT.

This clone has a handful of counts. This sequence joins TRBV2 and TRBJ1-2; D unclear. The CDR3 sequence is 13 residues long. Trimming removed 4 bases from V and 7 bases from J, with 13 bases in between. In germline, CDR1 is SNHLY, CDR2 FYNNEI. The CDR3 DNA is TGTGCCAGCAGTGTAACCCTTAGGGCTGGCTACACCTTC. This translates into CASSVTLRAGYTF.

A single count supports this clone. The chain joins TRBV4-1 to TRBJ2-6; TRBD2 matches 9 bases. Germline loops: CDR1 MGHRA, CDR2 YSYEKL. V lost 5 bases, J lost 0 bases, and 8 bases stayed unmatched. The CDR3 covers 18 residues. CDR3 nucleotides: TGCGCCAGCAGCTCTTTAGGCGGGAGGGCCTCTGGGGCCAACGTCCTGACTTTC. Protein product: CASSSLGGRASGANVLTF.

The table lists this clone with a few counts. The chain combines TRBV23-1 with TRBJ1-1, with 7 bases identical to TRBD1. TRBV23-1 is marked as an open reading frame, function uncertain. This CDR3 contains 17 residues. Losses at the gene ends were 2 bases for V and 2 bases for J; bases not matched to a gene: 11. CDR3 nucleotide sequence: TGCGCCAGCAGTCAACCACTGCAGGGGGGGGCTAACACTGAAGCTTTCTTT. The encoded protein is CASSQPLQGGANTEAFF.

The J gene is TRBJ2-3, the V gene TRBV30, with 10 positions matching TRBD2. Unmatched junction bases numbered 6, after V lost 0 bases and J lost 3 bases. Germline CDR1 and CDR2: GTSNPN and SVGIG (reference sequence). CDR3 size: 16 residues. CDR3 residues: CAWSVLAGFATDTQYF. CDR3 bases: TGTGCCTGGAGTGTACTAGCGGGATTTGCGACAGATACGCAGTATTTT. The entire variable domain, with the rest obtained from reference TRBV30 and TRBJ2-3, is as follows: SQTIHQWPATLVQPVGSPLSLECTVEGTSNPNLYWYRQAAGRGLQLLFYSVGIGQISSEVPQNLSASRPQDRQFILSSKKLLLSDSGFYLCAWSVLAGFATDTQYFGPGTRLTVL.

The chain couples TRBV30 to TRBJ2-5; D perhaps matches TRBD1 (6 bases). The CDR3 totals 14 residues. Germline CDR1 and CDR2: GTSNPN and SVGIG (reference sequence). Trimming pared 4 bases from V and 2 bases from J, leaving 14 bases between. DNA of the CDR3: TGTGCCTGGACCTCAGGGGCCGCGCAAGAGACCCAGTACTTC. It translates to CAWTSGAAQETQYF.

This clone was detected only a few times. This chain uses TRBV18 with TRBJ1-3; maybe TRBD1 (5 bases). In germline, CDR1 is KGHSH, CDR2 LQKENI. The CDR3 covers 17 residues. V was shortened by 3 bases and J by 4 bases, with 19 bases between the two germline ends. CDR3 bases: TGTGCCAGCTCACCCGTCTTACAGGCTGGGGGAGGAAACACCATATATTTT. Its translation is CASSPVLQAGGGNTIYF. The whole variable domain, remainder taken from reference TRBV18 and TRBJ1-3, is NAGVMQNPRHLVRRRGQEARLRCSPMKGHSHVYWYRQLPEEGLKFMVYLQKENIIDESGMPKERFSAEFPKEGPSILRIQQVVRGDSAAYFCASSPVLQAGGGNTIYFGEGSWLTVV.

This clone was recorded a few times. J is TRBJ1-1 and V is TRBV29-1; no definite D call. CDR1 SQVTM and CDR2 ANQGSEA come from the germline V gene. V was trimmed by 2 bases and J by 8 bases, leaving 9 bases between them. This CDR3 region has 11 residues. The DNA of the CDR3 is TGCAGCGTTGAACGGGTGTGGGAAGCTTTCTTT. It specifies CSVERVWEAFF.

This clone occurred a few times. The chain carries TRBV29-1 and TRBJ2-6, with D tentatively TRBD1 (6 bases). The CDR3 is made up of 16 amino acids. Germline V CDR1 and CDR2: SQVTM, ANQGSEA. V lost 4 bases to trimming and J lost 0 bases, with 13 bases between them. CDR3: CSVVVRGNSGANVLTF. CDR3 bases: TGCAGCGTTGTCGTCAGGGGAAACTCTGGGGCCAACGTCCTGACTTTC.

The CDR3 coding sequence is TGCGCCAGCAGCTTGTTTAGCGGGAGGGCCGGGGAGCTGTTTTTT. This translates into CASSLFSGRAGELFF. The rearrangement uses TRBV5-1 and TRBJ2-2; 11 nucleotides match TRBD2. This CDR3 has 15 residues. Germline values: CDR1 SGHRS, CDR2 YFSETQ. Unmatched junction bases numbered 2, after V lost 1 base and J lost 6 bases.

The chain recombines TRBV19 with TRBJ2-5; D is possibly TRBD2 (6 bases). Trimming removed 4 bases from V and 5 bases from J, with 17 bases in between. The V gene's germline CDR1 is LNHDA and CDR2 SQIVND (reference sequence). The CDR3 totals 15 residues. The CDR3 DNA follows: TGTGCCAGTAGTACCCGCTTCGGGGGACGGGAGACCCAGTACTTC. Protein: CASSTRFGGRETQYF.

The chain links TRBV30 to TRBJ2-2; perhaps TRBD1 as D (5 bases). Trimming shortened V by 3 bases and J by 5 bases, and 7 bases separated the two germline ends. The CDR3 length is 12 residues. Germline values: CDR1 GTSNPN, CDR2 SVGIG (reference sequence). The CDR3 region is CAWRQGTGELFF. CDR3 DNA sequence: TGTGCCTGGAGGCAGGGAACCGGGGAGCTGTTTTTT. The full variable domain, in which reference TRBV30 and TRBJ2-2 provide the parts outside the CDR3, is SQTIHQWPATLVQPVGSPLSLECTVEGTSNPNLYWYRQAAGRGLQLLFYSVGIGQISSEVPQNLSASRPQDRQFILSSKKLLLSDSGFYLCAWRQGTGELFFGEGSRLTVL.

J is TRBJ1-2 and V is TRBV6-5; D is unclear. Trimming pared 2 bases from V and 2 bases from J, leaving 9 bases between. Germline V gene lookup returns CDR1 MNHEY and CDR2 SVGAGI. This CDR3 contains 14 residues. In DNA form, the CDR3 reads TGTGCCAGCAGTTACGTCGGCGGAAACTATGGCTACACCTTC. As protein: CASSYVGGNYGYTF.

This clone was detected once. This chain joins TRBV6-1 and TRBJ1-6; TRBD1 matches at 8 bases. After removal of 2 bases from V and 8 bases from J, the junction contained 5 bases not matched to a gene. The CDR3 loop spans 15 amino acids. Germline values: CDR1 MNHNS, CDR2 SASEGT. The CDR3 region is CASSEPGTGHSPLHF. In DNA, the CDR3 is TGTGCCAGCAGTGAACCCGGGACAGGACATTCACCCCTCCACTTT.

V gene TRBV18 combines with J gene TRBJ1-1; D is unclear. The germline V gene has CDR1 KGHSH and CDR2 LQKENI. V shed 1 base and J shed 3 bases, with 9 bases lying between them. The CDR3 is 14 amino acids. The CDR3 coding sequence is TGTGCCAGCTCACCACGGGTGGGGTACACTGAAGCTTTCTTT. Protein product: CASSPRVGYTEAFF.

This clone was recorded at least ten times. The CDR3, as DNA: TGTGCCAGCAGTGACTCGACATCTGGGGCCAACGTCCTGACTTTC. Protein sequence: CASSDSTSGANVLTF. The chain couples TRBV6-4 to TRBJ2-6; D call uncertain. Trimming removed 0 bases at V and 1 base at J, with 4 bases between. Germline V gene sequence: CDR1 MRHNA, CDR2 SNTAGT. CDR3 length: 15 amino acids.

Here the CDR3 DNA reads TGTGCCAGCAGCTTGACGCCAAAATCGGGGACCCAGTACTTC. Its translation: CASSLTPKSGTQYF. The rearrangement joins TRBV11-2 to TRBJ2-5; D unclear. V shed 3 bases and J shed 7 bases, with 15 bases lying between them. CDR1 and CDR2 from the germline V gene are SGHAT and FQNNGV. The CDR3 is 14 amino acids.

CDR3 nucleotides: TGTGCCAAATCGTCTGGGGGAGTAGAGACCCAGTACTTC. This encodes CAKSSGGVETQYF. V is TRBV30 and J is TRBJ2-5, with D perhaps TRBD1 or TRBD2 (5 bases each). This CDR3 has 13 residues. CDR1 is GTSNPN and CDR2 is SVGIG in the germline V gene (reference sequence). The V end was cut by 8 bases, the J end by 4 bases, with 17 bases between.

J is TRBJ1-1 and V is TRBV2; D gene uncertain. Between the trimmed V and J ends, which lost 4 bases and 4 bases, there was a span of 7 bases. The V gene's germline CDR1 is SNHLY and CDR2 FYNNEI. The CDR3 consists of 12 residues. The CDR3 reads CASSVTGTEAFF. The DNA for the CDR3 is TGTGCCAGCAGTGTAACGGGCACTGAAGCTTTCTTT.